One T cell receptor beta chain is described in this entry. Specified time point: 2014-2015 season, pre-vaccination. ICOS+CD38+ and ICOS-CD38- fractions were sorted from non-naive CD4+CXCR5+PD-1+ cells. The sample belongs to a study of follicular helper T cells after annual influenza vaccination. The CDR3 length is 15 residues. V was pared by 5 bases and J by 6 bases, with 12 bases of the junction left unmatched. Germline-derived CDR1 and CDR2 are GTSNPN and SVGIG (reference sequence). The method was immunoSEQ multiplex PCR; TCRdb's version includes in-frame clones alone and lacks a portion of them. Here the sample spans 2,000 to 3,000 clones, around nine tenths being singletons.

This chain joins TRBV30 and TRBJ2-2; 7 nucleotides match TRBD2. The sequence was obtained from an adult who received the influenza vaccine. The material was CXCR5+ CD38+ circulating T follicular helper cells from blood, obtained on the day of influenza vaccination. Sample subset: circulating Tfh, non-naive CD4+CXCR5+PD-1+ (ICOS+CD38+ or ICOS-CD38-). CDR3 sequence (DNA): TGTGCCTGGGGGGAGGGCAGGGCTTTCGCCGGGGAGCTGTTTTTT. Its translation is CAWGEGRAFAGELFF.